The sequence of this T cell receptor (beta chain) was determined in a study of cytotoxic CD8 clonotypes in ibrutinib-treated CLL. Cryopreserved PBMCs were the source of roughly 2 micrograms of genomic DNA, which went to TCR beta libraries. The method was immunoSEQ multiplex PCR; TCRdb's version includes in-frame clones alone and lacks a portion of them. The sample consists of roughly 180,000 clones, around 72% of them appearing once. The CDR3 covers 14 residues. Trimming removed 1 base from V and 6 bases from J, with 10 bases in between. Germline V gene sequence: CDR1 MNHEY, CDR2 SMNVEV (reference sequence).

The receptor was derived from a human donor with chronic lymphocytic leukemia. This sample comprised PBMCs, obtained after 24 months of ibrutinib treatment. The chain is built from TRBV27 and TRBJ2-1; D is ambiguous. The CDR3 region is CASSLFDMSNEQFF. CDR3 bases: TGTGCCAGCAGTTTATTTGACATGTCCAATGAGCAGTTCTTC.